The clone carrying this TCR beta chain occurred many times. Symptoms, serum thyroxine and TRAb, thyroid ultrasound, and orbital computed tomography formed the diagnostic basis. The sample comes from a study of Graves' ophthalmopathy and Graves' hyperthyroidism. Investigators amplified TCR beta CDR3 regions from RNA transcripts. A first-round RT-PCR used HTBI primers, followed by a second-round multiplex PCR. TCRdb reprocessed the multiplex PCR reads with MiXCR, giving one entry per CDR3 protein. The table lists about 1.1 million distinct CDR3 sequences, about two fifths of them singletons. Germline V gives CDR1 SGHRS, CDR2 YFSETQ. The CDR3 is 15 residues long. With 4 bases removed from V and 5 bases from J, the gap between germline ends came to 18 bases.

This TCR was recovered from an adult man with Graves' hyperthyroidism. J is TRBJ2-5 and V is TRBV5-1; tentatively, D is TRBD2 (6 bases). Sequenced sample: peripheral blood or thyroid tissue (not recorded which). The CDR3 nucleotides read TGCGCCAGCAGCAACAGGAGGGCGGCTGGGGAGACCCAGTACTTC. This translates into CASSNRRAAGETQYF. The full variable domain, in which reference TRBV5-1 and TRBJ2-5 provide the parts outside the CDR3, is KAGVTQTPRYLIKTRGQQVTLSCSPISGHRSVSWYQQTPGQGLQFLFEYFSETQRNKGNFPGRFSGRQFSNSRSEMNVSTLELGDSALYLCASSNRRAAGETQYFGPGTRLLVL.